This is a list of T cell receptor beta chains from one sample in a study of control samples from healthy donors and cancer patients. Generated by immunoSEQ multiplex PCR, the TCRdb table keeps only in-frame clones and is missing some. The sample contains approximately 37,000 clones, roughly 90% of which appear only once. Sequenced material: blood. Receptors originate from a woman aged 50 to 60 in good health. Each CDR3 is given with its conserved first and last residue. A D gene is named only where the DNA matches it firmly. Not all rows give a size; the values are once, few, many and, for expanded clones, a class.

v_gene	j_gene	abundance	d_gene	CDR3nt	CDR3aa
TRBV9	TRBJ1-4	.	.	TGTGCCAGCAGCGTGGGGACGACTAATGAAAAACTGTTTTTT	CASSVGTTNEKLFF
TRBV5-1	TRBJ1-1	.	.	TGCGCCAGCAGCTCTCCGGGGGCCACTGAAGCTTTCTTT	CASSSPGATEAFF
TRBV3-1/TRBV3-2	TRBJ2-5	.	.	TGTGCCAGCAGCCAAGGGAGGACTATGGAGACCCAGTACTTC	CASSQGRTMETQYF
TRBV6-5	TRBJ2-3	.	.	TGTGCCAGCAGTTACAGCCTTGCTAGCACAGATACGCAGTATTTT	CASSYSLASTDTQYF
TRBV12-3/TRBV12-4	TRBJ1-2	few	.	TGTGCCAGCAGTCCCACGAAGTCTGGAGGCTACACCTTC	CASSPTKSGGYTF
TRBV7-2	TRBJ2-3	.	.	TGTGCCAGCAGCCTCGGGTTCTCCCCCTTCGGAGATACGCAGTATTTT	CASSLGFSPFGDTQYF
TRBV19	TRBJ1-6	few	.	TGTGCCAGTAGTATGGACTCGGATAATTCACCCCTCCACTTT	CASSMDSDNSPLHF
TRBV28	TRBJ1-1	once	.	TGTGCCAGCAGTTTAATTCTTACTGAAGCTTTCTTT	CASSLILTEAFF
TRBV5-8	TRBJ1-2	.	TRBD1	TGTGCCAGCAGCTTAGGGGGCTCTGGCTACACCTTC	CASSLGGSGYTF
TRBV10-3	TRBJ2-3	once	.	TGTGCCATCAGTGAGTTGGGGGCTACAGATACGCAGTATTTT	CAISELGATDTQYF
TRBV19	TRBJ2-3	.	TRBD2	TGTGCCAGTAGGAGGGGCCTAGCGGGGGGCTCGGATACGCAGTATTTT	CASRRGLAGGSDTQYF
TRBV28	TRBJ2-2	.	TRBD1	TGTGCCAACGCGACAGGGAGGAACACCGGGGAGCTGTTTTTT	CANATGRNTGELFF
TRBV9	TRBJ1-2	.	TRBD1	TGTGCCAGCAGCGAGGGGACAGGGGTCGATCGTGGCTACACCTTC	CASSEGTGVDRGYTF
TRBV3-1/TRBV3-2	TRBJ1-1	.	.	TGTGCCAGCAGCCAAGACAGGGAACTGAACACTGAAGCTTTCTTT	CASSQDRELNTEAFF
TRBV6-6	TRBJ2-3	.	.	TGTGCCAGCAGTTACCCTGGGTTAGGGGGGCAGTATTTT	CASSYPGLGGQYF
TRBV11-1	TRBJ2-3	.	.	TGTGCCAGCAGCAAAAGTCGAACAGATACGCAGTATTTT	CASSKSRTDTQYF
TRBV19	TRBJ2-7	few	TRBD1	TGTGCCAGCAGTTCTCAGGGGGCCTACGAGCAGTACTTC	CASSSQGAYEQYF
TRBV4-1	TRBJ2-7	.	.	TGCGCCAGCAGCCTTCGCGACCGGGACTACGAGCAGTACTTC	CASSLRDRDYEQYF
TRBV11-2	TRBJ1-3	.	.	TGTGCCAGCAGCTTAGGGACGGCTACCTATTTT	CASSLGTATYF
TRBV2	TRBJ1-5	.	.	TGTGCCAGCAGTGGACAGACAGTTAGCAATCAGCCCCAGCATTTT	CASSGQTVSNQPQHF
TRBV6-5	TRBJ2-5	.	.	TGTGCCAGCAGTTACTCCTCGCGGGGCAGGGGGGAGACCCAGTACTTC	CASSYSSRGRGETQYF
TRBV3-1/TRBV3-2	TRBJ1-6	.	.	TGTGCCAGCAGCCCTCGAGATTCACCCCTCCACTTT	CASSPRDSPLHF
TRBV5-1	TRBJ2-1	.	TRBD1	TGCGCCAGCAGCTTTAGGGGGGGACAGGGACACAATGAGCAGTTCTTC	CASSFRGGQGHNEQFF
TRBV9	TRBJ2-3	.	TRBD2	TGTGCCAGCAGCGTAGATACGAGCGGGGGGGCTTTAGATACGCAGTATTTT	CASSVDTSGGALDTQYF
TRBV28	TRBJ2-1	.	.	TGTGCCAGCAGTTACCTAGCAGATCCGTACAATGAGCAGTTCTTC	CASSYLADPYNEQFF
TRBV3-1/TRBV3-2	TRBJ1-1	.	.	TGTGCCAGCAGCCAGGTAGTTGGAGACACTGAAGCTTTCTTT	CASSQVVGDTEAFF
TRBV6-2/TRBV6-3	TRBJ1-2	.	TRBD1	TGTGCCAGCAGTTACTTCGGACAGGGCTATGGCTACACCTTC	CASSYFGQGYGYTF
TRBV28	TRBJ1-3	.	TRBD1	TGTGCCAGCAAAACCACAACGGCCAGGGGGTCTGGAAACACCATATATTTT	CASKTTTARGSGNTIYF
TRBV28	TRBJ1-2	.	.	TGTGCCAGCAGTTTAGGGGGGCAGGGCCTAGCTAACTATGGCTACACCTTC	CASSLGGQGLANYGYTF
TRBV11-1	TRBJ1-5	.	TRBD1	TGTGCCAGCAGCCCGGACAGGGGTTGGCCCCAGCATTTT	CASSPDRGWPQHF
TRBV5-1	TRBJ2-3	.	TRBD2	TGCGCCAGCAGCTTTAGCGGGGGGGCTCTGGATACGCAGTATTTT	CASSFSGGALDTQYF
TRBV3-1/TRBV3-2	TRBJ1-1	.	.	TGTGCCAGCAGCCAGGGGGAAATGAACACTGAAGCTTTCTTT	CASSQGEMNTEAFF
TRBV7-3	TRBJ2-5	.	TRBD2	TGTGCCAGCAGCAAGAGGGGAGCGGGGGGGCAGGTTGAGACCCAGTACTTC	CASSKRGAGGQVETQYF
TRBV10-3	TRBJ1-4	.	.	TGTGCCATCAGTGAGAGTGGAGGGAGGGGCACTAATGAAAAACTGTTTTTT	CAISESGGRGTNEKLFF
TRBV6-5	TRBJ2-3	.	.	TGTGCCAGCAGTTCCCCCCCGGGGAGGGGGGAAGATACGCAGTATTTT	CASSSPPGRGEDTQYF
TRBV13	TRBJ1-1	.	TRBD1	TGTGCCAGCAGCGCGGAGGGAACAGGGGGCTACACTGAAGCTTTCTTT	CASSAEGTGGYTEAFF
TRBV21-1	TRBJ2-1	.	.	TGTGCCAGCAGCACCCTAGGGGGGGCCTCGTACAATGAGCAGTTCTTC	CASSTLGGASYNEQFF
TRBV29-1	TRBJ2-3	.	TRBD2	TGCAGCGTGCAGCGGGGTAGCACAGATACGCAGTATTTT	CSVQRGSTDTQYF
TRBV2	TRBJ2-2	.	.	TGTGCCAGCAAGGCGGAAACCACCGGGGAGCTGTTTTTT	CASKAETTGELFF
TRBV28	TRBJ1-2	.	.	TGTGCCAGCAGTTTAGGGTACCATGGCTACACCTTC	CASSLGYHGYTF
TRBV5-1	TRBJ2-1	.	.	TGCGCCAGCAGCTTGGTTGGACTCTCCTACAATGAGCAGTTCTTC	CASSLVGLSYNEQFF
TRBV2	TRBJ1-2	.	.	TGTGCCAGCGGGAGGGACCAACTTAACTATGGCTACACCTTC	CASGRDQLNYGYTF
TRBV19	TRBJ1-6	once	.	TGTGCCAGTAGCCACCGGGGTGGCCAAAATTCACCCCTCCACTTT	CASSHRGGQNSPLHF
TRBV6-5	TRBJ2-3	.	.	TGTGCCAGCAGTTACTCCGGACGGCCTGGAGATACGCAGTATTTT	CASSYSGRPGDTQYF
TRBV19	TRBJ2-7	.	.	TGTGCCAGTAGTACCGGGAAAGCCACGTACGAGCAGTACTTC	CASSTGKATYEQYF
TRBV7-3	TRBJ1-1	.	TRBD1	TGTGCCAGCAGCTTGATACAGGGGTTTGAAGCTTTCTTT	CASSLIQGFEAFF
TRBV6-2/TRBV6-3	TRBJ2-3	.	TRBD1	TGTGCCAGCAGCCGCAGCCGGACAGGGGGCTTGACAGATACGCAGTATTTT	CASSRSRTGGLTDTQYF
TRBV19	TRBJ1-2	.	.	TGTGCCAGTAGGCATAGGAGGGGCGCAGAGATTAACTATGGCTACACCTTC	CASRHRRGAEINYGYTF
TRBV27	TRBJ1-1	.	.	TGTGCCAGCAGGATCGGGCAGGGGCGCAGGAACACTGAAGCTTTCTTT	CASRIGQGRRNTEAFF
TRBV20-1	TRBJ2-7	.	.	TGCAGTGCTAGTGCCGGGTTTAACGAGCAGTACTTC	CSASAGFNEQYF
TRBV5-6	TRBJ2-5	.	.	TGTGCCAGCCTCGCGTGGGTGAGGATTCAAGAGACCCAGTACTTC	CASLAWVRIQETQYF
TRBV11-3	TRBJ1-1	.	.	TGTGCCAGCAGCTTAGCTTTGTTGCCAGGCATGAACACTGAAGCTTTCTTT	CASSLALLPGMNTEAFF
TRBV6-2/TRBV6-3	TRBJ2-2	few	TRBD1	TGTGCCAGCAGTCGGACAGGGTCGGCCGGGGAGCTGTTTTTT	CASSRTGSAGELFF
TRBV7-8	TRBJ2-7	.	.	TGTGCCAGCAGCTTAGGTCGAAGGGGGACCTACGAGCAGTACTTC	CASSLGRRGTYEQYF
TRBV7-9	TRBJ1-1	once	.	TGTGCCAGCAGCACCGCGGGGTTGGGCACTGAAGCTTTCTTT	CASSTAGLGTEAFF